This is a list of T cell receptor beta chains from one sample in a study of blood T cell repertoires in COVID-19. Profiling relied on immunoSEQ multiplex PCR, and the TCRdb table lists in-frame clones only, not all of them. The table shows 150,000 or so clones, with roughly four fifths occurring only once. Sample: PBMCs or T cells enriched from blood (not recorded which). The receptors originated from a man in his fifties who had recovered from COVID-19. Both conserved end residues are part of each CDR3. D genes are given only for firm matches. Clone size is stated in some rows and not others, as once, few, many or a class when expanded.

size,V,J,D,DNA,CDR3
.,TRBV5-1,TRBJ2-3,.,TGCGCCAGCAGCTTAGGGGCCGGGACTAGCACAGATACGCAGTATTTT,CASSLGAGTSTDTQYF
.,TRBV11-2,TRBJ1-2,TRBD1,TGTGCCAGCAGCATTGACAGGGGGCCGGGCTATGGCTACACCTTC,CASSIDRGPGYGYTF
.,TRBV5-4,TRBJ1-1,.,TGTGCCAGCAGCCAGGACAGAGGGACTGAAGCTTTCTTT,CASSQDRGTEAFF
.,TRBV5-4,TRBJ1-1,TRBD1,TGTGCCAGCAGCCGGGACAGGGACACTGAAGCTTTCTTT,CASSRDRDTEAFF
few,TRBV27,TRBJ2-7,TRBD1,TGTGCCACCCTGGACAGGGGAGGCGAGCAGTACTTC,CATLDRGGEQYF
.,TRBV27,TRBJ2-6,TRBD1,TGTGCCAGCCGACCCCCCCGACAGGGAGGGGCCAACGTCCTGACTTTC,CASRPPRQGGANVLTF
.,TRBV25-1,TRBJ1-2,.,TGTGCCGGCAGTGCTCGGGACACCGCTTCATACTATGGCTACACCTTC,CAGSARDTASYYGYTF
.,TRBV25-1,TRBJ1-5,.,TGTGCCAGCAGTGATAACAGGGCGGCCCAGCCCCAGCATTTT,CASSDNRAAQPQHF
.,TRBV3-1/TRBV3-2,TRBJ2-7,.,TGTGCCAGCAGCCAAGACGTGACAGAGCTCTACGAGCAGTACTTC,CASSQDVTELYEQYF
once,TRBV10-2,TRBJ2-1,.,TGCGCCAGCAGTGAAGTGGGGGGGCCGTCTGAGCAGTTCTTC,CASSEVGGPSEQFF
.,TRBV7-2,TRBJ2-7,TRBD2,TGTGCCAGCAGCACCATAGCGGGGGGCATTTACGAGCAGTACTTC,CASSTIAGGIYEQYF
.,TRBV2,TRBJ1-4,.,TGTGCCAGCAGTGTGGCAGGGTTTGAAAAACTGTTTTTT,CASSVAGFEKLFF
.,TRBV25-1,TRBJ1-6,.,TGTGCCAGCAGTGGGGGGGTGGGTTCACCCCTCCACTTT,CASSGGVGSPLHF
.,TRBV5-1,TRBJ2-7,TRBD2,TGCGCCAGCAGCTTGCCTGGACTAGCGGGAGGGGACGAGCAGTACTTC,CASSLPGLAGGDEQYF
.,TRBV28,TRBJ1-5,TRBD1,TGTGCCAGCAGTCCAGGACAGGGGAATCAGCCCCAGCATTTT,CASSPGQGNQPQHF
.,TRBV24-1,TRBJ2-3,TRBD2,TGTGCCACCAGTGATGGGGCCACTAGCGGGGGGCCCGTGGATACGCAGTATTTT,CATSDGATSGGPVDTQYF
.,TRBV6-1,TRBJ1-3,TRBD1,TGTGCCAGCAGTGCCTTACAGGGGGCGTGGGGAAACACCATATATTTT,CASSALQGAWGNTIYF
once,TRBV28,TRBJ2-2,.,TGTGCCAGCAGTTTACGGGGGAACACCGGGGAGCTGTTTTTT,CASSLRGNTGELFF
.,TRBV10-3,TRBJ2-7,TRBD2,TGTGCCATCAGTGAGTCAGGTAGCGGGGCTGACTCCTACGAGCAGTACTTC,CAISESGSGADSYEQYF
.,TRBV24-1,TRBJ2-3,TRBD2,TGTGCCACCAGTGATTTGCGGGGGGAAGTCACAGATACGCAGTATTTT,CATSDLRGEVTDTQYF
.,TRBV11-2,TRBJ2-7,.,TGTGCCAGCAGTTCCTCCCGCGAGCAGTACTTC,CASSSSREQYF
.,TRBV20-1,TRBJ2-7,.,TGCAGTGCTAGTTTTAGCGGCGGCGAGCAGTACTTC,CSASFSGGEQYF